These T cell receptor beta chains were read from a single sample in a study of cytomegalovirus exposure and HLA in healthy donors. TCRdb keeps only in-frame clones here, not all; method: immunoSEQ multiplex PCR. The sample contains 120,000 or so clones, 81% of which appear only once. Sequences were obtained from PBMCs. All receptors come from a woman in her forties in good health and CMV-seronegative. Each CDR3 is given with its conserved first and last residue. The D gene is left open where the match is weak. Rows may omit the clone size; those that give it use once, few, many or a size class.

cdr3_length: 15
v_call: TRBV5-1
clone_size: .
j_call: TRBJ2-7
d_call: TRBD2
cdr3_nt: TGCGCCAGCAGCGTCACTAGCGGCCCCGGGCACGAGCAGTACTTC
cdr3_aa: CASSVTSGPGHEQYF

cdr3_length: 14
v_call: TRBV7-6
clone_size: .
j_call: TRBJ2-7
d_call: TRBD1
cdr3_nt: TGTGCCAGCAGCTTATTGGGACAGGGCTACGAGCAGTACTTC
cdr3_aa: CASSLLGQGYEQYF

cdr3_length: 14
v_call: TRBV27
clone_size: .
j_call: TRBJ2-7
d_call: TRBD1
cdr3_nt: TGTGCCAGCAGTCCCGGGACAGGGGGGGGCGAGCAGTACTTC
cdr3_aa: CASSPGTGGGEQYF

cdr3_length: 14
v_call: TRBV7-9
clone_size: .
j_call: TRBJ1-4
d_call: .
cdr3_nt: TGTGCCAGCAGCTTAGAGAGCTATAATGAAAAACTGTTTTTT
cdr3_aa: CASSLESYNEKLFF

cdr3_length: 12
v_call: TRBV6-1
clone_size: few
j_call: TRBJ1-2
d_call: .
cdr3_nt: TGTGCCAGCAGTGGTGACAGGTTTGGCTACACCTTC
cdr3_aa: CASSGDRFGYTF

cdr3_length: 15
v_call: TRBV4-1
clone_size: .
j_call: TRBJ2-4
d_call: .
cdr3_nt: TGCGCCAGCAGCCAAGATCAAGGGGGGGGAAACATTCAGTACTTC
cdr3_aa: CASSQDQGGGNIQYF

cdr3_length: 15
v_call: TRBV7-2
clone_size: once
j_call: TRBJ2-5
d_call: .
cdr3_nt: TGTGCCAGCAGCTCCCCCTTTGCGGGGCAAGAGACCCAGTACTTC
cdr3_aa: CASSSPFAGQETQYF

cdr3_length: 15
v_call: TRBV19
clone_size: once
j_call: TRBJ1-2
d_call: .
cdr3_nt: TGTGCCAGTAGTACGTGGCGGGGGGCGAACTATGGCTACACCTTC
cdr3_aa: CASSTWRGANYGYTF

cdr3_length: 19
v_call: TRBV4-2
clone_size: .
j_call: TRBJ2-1
d_call: TRBD2
cdr3_nt: TGTGCCAGCAGCCAAGATGAGGTGCTAGCGGGAGGATCCTACAATGAGCAGTTCTTC
cdr3_aa: CASSQDEVLAGGSYNEQFF

cdr3_length: 15
v_call: TRBV27
clone_size: .
j_call: TRBJ2-7
d_call: TRBD1
cdr3_nt: TGTGCCAGCAGTTTCGCCGGGACAGCTCCCTACGAGCAGTACTTC
cdr3_aa: CASSFAGTAPYEQYF

cdr3_length: 15
v_call: TRBV11-3
clone_size: .
j_call: TRBJ2-7
d_call: TRBD1
cdr3_nt: TGTGCCAGCAGCTTCTCCGGGACAGGGGGCGACGAGCAGTACTTC
cdr3_aa: CASSFSGTGGDEQYF

cdr3_length: 14
v_call: TRBV27
clone_size: .
j_call: TRBJ2-3
d_call: TRBD2
cdr3_nt: TGTGCCAGCAGTGAGGCGGGGACTATAGATACGCAGTATTTT
cdr3_aa: CASSEAGTIDTQYF

cdr3_length: 13
v_call: TRBV27
clone_size: few
j_call: TRBJ1-1
d_call: TRBD1
cdr3_nt: TGTGCCAGCAGTCCCCGGACAGGGCATGAAGCTTTCTTT
cdr3_aa: CASSPRTGHEAFF

cdr3_length: 15
v_call: TRBV5-4
clone_size: .
j_call: TRBJ1-2
d_call: TRBD1
cdr3_nt: TGTGCCAGCAGCTTGGGGGACAGGTGGGACTATGGCTACACCTTC
cdr3_aa: CASSLGDRWDYGYTF

cdr3_length: 12
v_call: TRBV2
clone_size: .
j_call: TRBJ1-1
d_call: .
cdr3_nt: TGTGCCAGCACCTACAGTAGCACTGAAGCTTTCTTT
cdr3_aa: CASTYSSTEAFF

cdr3_length: 15
v_call: TRBV5-1
clone_size: .
j_call: TRBJ2-7
d_call: TRBD1
cdr3_nt: TGCGCCAGCAGCTTGGCGCAGGGGGCGCGCTACGAGCAGTACTTC
cdr3_aa: CASSLAQGARYEQYF

cdr3_length: 15
v_call: TRBV18
clone_size: .
j_call: TRBJ1-1
d_call: TRBD1
cdr3_nt: TGTGCCAGCTCACCAGACAGGGGTCGGAACACTGAAGCTTTCTTT
cdr3_aa: CASSPDRGRNTEAFF

cdr3_length: 15
v_call: TRBV5-6
clone_size: few
j_call: TRBJ2-7
d_call: TRBD1
cdr3_nt: TGTGCCAGCAGCTGGATTGACAGGGCCTCCTACGAGCAGTACTTC
cdr3_aa: CASSWIDRASYEQYF

cdr3_length: 15
v_call: TRBV9
clone_size: .
j_call: TRBJ2-2
d_call: TRBD2
cdr3_nt: TGTGCCAGCAGCCGCGGGGGGCAAACCACCGGGGAGCTGTTTTTT
cdr3_aa: CASSRGGQTTGELFF

cdr3_length: 15
v_call: TRBV10-3
clone_size: few
j_call: TRBJ1-1
d_call: TRBD1
cdr3_nt: TGTGCCATCAGTGAGTCGGGACAGGTGGGCACTGAAGCTTTCTTT
cdr3_aa: CAISESGQVGTEAFF

cdr3_length: 15
v_call: TRBV7-9
clone_size: .
j_call: TRBJ1-4
d_call: .
cdr3_nt: TGTGCCAGCAGCTTAGGGGGAGTCCATAATGAAAAACTGTTTTTT
cdr3_aa: CASSLGGVHNEKLFF

cdr3_length: 16
v_call: TRBV14
clone_size: few
j_call: TRBJ2-7
d_call: TRBD2
cdr3_nt: TGTGCCAGCAGCCCCGGGACTAGCGGGAGGAGGAACGAGCAGTACTTC
cdr3_aa: CASSPGTSGRRNEQYF

cdr3_length: 12
v_call: TRBV28
clone_size: .
j_call: TRBJ1-2
d_call: .
cdr3_nt: TGTGCCAGCAGTTTGCCAGGGTATGGCTACACCTTC
cdr3_aa: CASSLPGYGYTF

cdr3_length: 16
v_call: TRBV29-1
clone_size: .
j_call: TRBJ1-1
d_call: .
cdr3_nt: TGCAGCGCCTCAGCGGGGGGGACTGTTGTCGGCACTGAAGCTTTCTTT
cdr3_aa: CSASAGGTVVGTEAFF

cdr3_length: 19
v_call: TRBV28
clone_size: once
j_call: TRBJ2-3
d_call: TRBD2
cdr3_nt: TGTGCCAGCAGTTTTCGAGCGGGGCGAGTCCGGGGAAGCACAGATACGCAGTATTTT
cdr3_aa: CASSFRAGRVRGSTDTQYF

cdr3_length: 15
v_call: TRBV4-2
clone_size: .
j_call: TRBJ1-1
d_call: .
cdr3_nt: TGTGCCAGCAGCCAAGATATTTCCCGTAGGGGTGAAGCTTTCTTT
cdr3_aa: CASSQDISRRGEAFF

cdr3_length: 16
v_call: TRBV7-3
clone_size: .
j_call: TRBJ2-5
d_call: TRBD2
cdr3_nt: TGTGCCAGCAGCTTAGGGGTAGCGGGGAGGCAAGAGACCCAGTACTTC
cdr3_aa: CASSLGVAGRQETQYF

cdr3_length: 14
v_call: TRBV7-9
clone_size: few
j_call: TRBJ1-1
d_call: .
cdr3_nt: TGTGCCAGCAGCTTAGCGTCAGGGTTCACTGAAGCTTTCTTT
cdr3_aa: CASSLASGFTEAFF

cdr3_length: 13
v_call: TRBV9
clone_size: .
j_call: TRBJ1-2
d_call: .
cdr3_nt: TGTGCCAGCAGTAGGGTAGGGAGTAATGGCTACACCTTC
cdr3_aa: CASSRVGSNGYTF

cdr3_length: 14
v_call: TRBV7-9
clone_size: .
j_call: TRBJ1-2
d_call: TRBD1
cdr3_nt: TGTGCCAGCAGTTCAACAGGGGGAGGGTATGGCTACACCTTC
cdr3_aa: CASSSTGGGYGYTF

cdr3_length: 13
v_call: TRBV7-9
clone_size: .
j_call: TRBJ1-1
d_call: .
cdr3_nt: TGTTCCAGCAGCTCCCGTCTGAACACTGAAGCTTTCTTT
cdr3_aa: CSSSSRLNTEAFF

cdr3_length: 16
v_call: TRBV19
clone_size: few
j_call: TRBJ2-5
d_call: TRBD2
cdr3_nt: TGTGCCAGTACGAGGGGGGCGTTAGCGGGGGAAGAGACCCAGTACTTC
cdr3_aa: CASTRGALAGEETQYF

cdr3_length: 13
v_call: TRBV7-2
clone_size: .
j_call: TRBJ1-5
d_call: .
cdr3_nt: TGTGCCAGCAGCTTAGTTTCAGGGGTGTACCAGCATTTT
cdr3_aa: CASSLVSGVYQHF

cdr3_length: 14
v_call: TRBV18
clone_size: .
j_call: TRBJ2-5
d_call: TRBD2
cdr3_nt: TGTGCCAGCTCACCAGACACTAGCGTAGAGACCCAGTACTTC
cdr3_aa: CASSPDTSVETQYF

cdr3_length: 18
v_call: TRBV7-2
clone_size: .
j_call: TRBJ2-3
d_call: TRBD1
cdr3_nt: TGTGCCAGCAGCTTAAAACCCTCACAGGGGGGTCTCCTTGGTACGCAGTATTTT
cdr3_aa: CASSLKPSQGGLLGTQYF

cdr3_length: 14
v_call: TRBV27
clone_size: .
j_call: TRBJ2-7
d_call: TRBD1
cdr3_nt: TGTGCCAGCAGTCCGGGACAGGGGTCGAACGAGCAGTACTTC
cdr3_aa: CASSPGQGSNEQYF

cdr3_length: 14
v_call: TRBV6-6
clone_size: .
j_call: TRBJ2-5
d_call: .
cdr3_nt: TGTGCCAGCAGTTACTCGCTAGGGGCAGAGACCCAGTACTTC
cdr3_aa: CASSYSLGAETQYF